The 14 T cell receptor beta chains below all came from one sample that was sequenced in a study of blood T cell repertoires in COVID-19. The method was immunoSEQ multiplex PCR; TCRdb's version includes in-frame clones alone and lacks a portion of them. The table includes a few hundred thousand clones, around 85% detected once. Sequencing used peripheral blood. These receptors all come from a woman aged 45-59 years with acute or convalescent COVID-19.

The rearrangement joins TRBV5-5 to TRBJ2-7; 10 bases are shared with TRBD2. Per the germline V gene, CDR1 is SGHKS and CDR2 is YYEKEE (reference sequence). The J segment lost 6 bases and the V segment lost 0 bases, leaving 12 bases of the junction unmatched. The CDR3 has 17 amino acids. CDR3 amino acids: CASSLAPPLAGDVEQYF. The CDR3 DNA sequence: TGTGCCAGCAGCTTGGCCCCACCTCTAGCGGGAGATGTCGAGCAGTACTTC.

V gene TRBV7-9 combines with J gene TRBJ2-3; maybe TRBD2 (6 bases). The V end lost 1 base, the J end lost 3 bases, and 14 bases lay between the germline ends. The CDR3 has 16 amino acids. Germline V lookup: CDR1 SEHNR, CDR2 FQNEAQ (reference sequence). The CDR3 DNA follows: TGTGCCAGCAGCTTAGAAGGCGGGGCGGGGACAGATACGCAGTATTTT. It yields the protein CASSLEGGAGTDTQYF.

V is TRBV5-1 and J is TRBJ1-2; TRBD1 matches at 9 bases. V was pared by 0 bases and J by 5 bases, with 2 bases of the junction left unmatched. Germline V gene lookup returns CDR1 SGHRS and CDR2 YFSETQ. The CDR3 is 14 amino acids. The CDR3 here is CASSLGQGVYGYTF. For the CDR3, the DNA is TGCGCCAGCAGCTTGGGACAGGGGGTTTATGGCTACACCTTC.

The chain couples TRBV5-1 to TRBJ2-5; no clear D. This CDR3 has 13 amino acids. In germline, CDR1 is SGHRS, CDR2 YFSETQ. The V and J ends lost 4 bases and 4 bases respectively, with 11 bases between them. The CDR3 coding sequence is TGCGCCAGCAGCCCCGTTGTTCGAGAGACCCAGTACTTC. Its translation is CASSPVVRETQYF.

The J gene is TRBJ1-3, the V gene TRBV7-8; 9 bases match TRBD1. Trimming removed 6 bases from V and 3 bases from J; junction bases left unmatched: 6. The CDR3 extends over 15 amino acids. Germline loops: CDR1 SGHVS, CDR2 FQNEAQ. CDR3 sequence reads: CASRPTGGLGNTIYF. In DNA, the CDR3 is TGTGCCAGCAGGCCAACAGGGGGCCTTGGAAACACCATATATTTT.

The rearrangement joins TRBV4-3 to TRBJ2-2; D is possibly TRBD2 (5 bases). Germline V gives CDR1 LGHNA, CDR2 YSLEER. The CDR3 has 14 residues. The V gene lost 0 bases and the J gene lost 5 bases, with 7 bases spanning the gap. The DNA of the CDR3 is TGCGCCAGCAGCCAAGATGAGGGTACCGGGGAGCTGTTTTTT. It codes for CASSQDEGTGELFF.

The rearrangement links TRBV10-3 to TRBJ1-1; D call uncertain. The CDR3 is 11 amino acids. Trimming removed 7 bases from V and 7 bases from J, with 10 bases in between. CDR1 and CDR2 (germline): ENHRY, SYGVKD. The CDR3 here is CAITGRYEAFF. CDR3 in DNA: TGTGCCATCACTGGTCGGTATGAAGCTTTCTTT.

The chain employs TRBV6-5 and TRBJ1-1, with unresolved D. Germline V gene lookup returns CDR1 MNHEY and CDR2 SVGAGI. The CDR3 extends over 14 amino acids. The V and J ends lost 6 bases and 4 bases respectively, with 15 bases between them. The CDR3: CASRRELRGTEAFF. The CDR3 region has the DNA TGTGCCAGCAGGAGGGAATTACGGGGCACTGAAGCTTTCTTT.

This CDR3 is CASSPGPGVLEKLFF. The CDR3 bases are TGTGCCAGCTCACCAGGCCCAGGGGTTCTGGAAAAACTGTTTTTT. V usage is TRBV18 and J usage is TRBJ1-4; maybe TRBD1 (6 bases). V lost 2 bases, J lost 8 bases, and 15 bases lay in between. The CDR3 runs 15 residues. The germline V gene encodes CDR1 KGHSH and CDR2 LQKENI.

This chain uses TRBV2 with TRBJ2-1, with D maybe TRBD1 (6 bases). V lost 4 bases to trimming and J lost 5 bases, with 9 bases between them. Germline lookup yields CDR1 SNHLY and CDR2 FYNNEI. There are 13 residues in the CDR3. The CDR3 here is CASSGRQDNEQFF. The CDR3 region has the DNA TGTGCCAGCAGTGGAAGACAGGACAATGAGCAGTTCTTC.

The genes are TRBV7-9 and TRBJ2-1; 9 bases align to TRBD1. Germline V lookup: CDR1 SEHNR, CDR2 FQNEAQ (reference sequence). V gave up 0 bases and J gave up 5 bases; unmatched junction bases: 5. This CDR3 comprises 16 residues. In DNA form, the CDR3 reads TGTGCCAGCAGCTTAGCGCTGAGACAGGGGGACAATGAGCAGTTCTTC. Residues: CASSLALRQGDNEQFF.

This rearrangement joins TRBV5-4 to TRBJ1-4; D unresolved. The germline V and J ends were trimmed by 3 bases and 0 bases, with 9 bases remaining between them. The CDR3 is 15 residues long. Germline CDR1 is SGHNT and CDR2 is YYREEE (reference sequence). The CDR3 nucleotides read TGTGCCAGCAGCTCAACGCGAACAACTAATGAAAAACTGTTTTTT. This codes for CASSSTRTTNEKLFF.

The chain is built from TRBV5-4 and TRBJ2-2; no clear D. The V end lost 0 bases, the J end lost 7 bases, and 16 bases lay between the germline ends. The CDR3 is made up of 16 amino acids. Germline V CDR1 and CDR2: SGHNT, YYREEE (reference sequence). CDR3 amino acids: CASSLGTRMAVGELFF. For the CDR3, the DNA is TGTGCCAGCAGCTTGGGTACAAGAATGGCGGTCGGGGAGCTGTTTTTT.

The rearrangement joins TRBV6-5 to TRBJ1-4; tentative D call: TRBD1 (6 bases). CDR1 is MNHEY and CDR2 is SVGAGI in the germline V gene. Trimming pared 6 bases from V and 7 bases from J, leaving 15 bases between. CDR3 size: 14 residues. The CDR3 nucleotides read TGTGCCAGCAGCGGGGGACTAGGGGGTGAAAAACTGTTTTTT. It specifies CASSGGLGGEKLFF.